Below, 3 T cell receptor beta chains from the same sample are listed, as sequenced in a study of cytomegalovirus exposure and HLA in healthy donors. The study ran its PCR with 60 Vbeta and 13 Jbeta primers. Measured with immunoSEQ multiplex PCR; TCRdb has only the in-frame clones, and not every one. The sample carries about 160,000 clones, almost 85% recorded once. The sequenced sample consisted of PBMCs. The receptors originated from a boy aged 2 to 10 in good health and CMV-seronegative.

The rearrangement links TRBV29-1 to TRBJ2-7, with unresolved D. The V gene lost 0 bases and the J gene lost 0 bases, with 3 bases spanning the gap. Germline values: CDR1 SQVTM, CDR2 ANQGSEA. The CDR3 runs 12 residues. The CDR3 loop reads CSVEDHSYEQYF. The CDR3 DNA follows: TGCAGCGTTGAAGATCACTCCTACGAGCAGTACTTC.

The chain couples TRBV5-1 to TRBJ2-5; 8 bases agree with TRBD1. The assigned J gene may be wrong: the sequence end matches TRBJ2-7 better. Germline CDR1 SGHRS, CDR2 YFSETQ. CDR3 size: 14 residues. The CDR3 loop reads CASSLVQGANEQYF. The CDR3 DNA is TGCGCCAGCAGCTTGGTGCAGGGGGCCAACGAGCAGTACTTC.

The V and J genes are TRBV2 and TRBJ2-1, with 7 bases identical to TRBD1. This CDR3 contains 14 residues. The germline V gene encodes CDR1 SNHLY and CDR2 FYNNEI. With V trimmed by 9 bases and J by 4 bases, 9 bases remained unmatched. CDR3 sequence (DNA): TGTGCCAGTGCTGACAGGGATTGGTACAATGAGCAGTTCTTC. This sequence encodes CASADRDWYNEQFF.